This record looks at one T cell receptor (beta chain) sequence and its context. This clonotype was picked up a small number of times. Its antigen remains unidentified. No much larger clonotype is one base removed from it; base qualities were not supplied. The sample belongs to a study of T cells in Graves' hyperthyroidism and ophthalmopathy (dated by TCRdb to about 2019). The study in broad terms: Peripheral blood was collected at initial diagnosis, before any treatment. An independent validation cohort of 18 to 20 hyperthyroidism patients and approximately 17 patients who later progressed to ophthalmopathy tested prospective prediction of ophthalmopathy. According to the paper, TCR Vbeta CDR3 sequencing was carried out on about 140 peripheral blood samples, which came from approximately 41 ophthalmopathy, 75 to 80 hyperthyroidism and roughly 17 progressor patients. To identify distinguishing TCR V-J signatures, a discovery cohort of about 95 patients was used, comprising approximately 40 with Graves' ophthalmopathy and some 60 with stable Graves' hyperthyroidism. In addition, the study compared T-cell repertoires in thyroid tissue and in blood from six Graves' hyperthyroidism patients. The 75 to 100 discovery patients were randomly split 7:3 into training and test sets. Following sampling, methimazole starting at 30 mg daily was given to hyperthyroidism patients, and high-dose intravenous methylprednisolone was given to ophthalmopathy patients. General conclusions and limits of the study: In validation, the model predicted progression to ophthalmopathy with over 60% sensitivity and 72.22% specificity, a median of 6.5 months before onset. Sample size was not statistically predetermined, and investigators were not blinded to group allocation. A 13 V-J signature model separated ophthalmopathy from stable hyperthyroidism, with about 90% sensitivity and roughly 81% specificity in cross-validation and 80%/75% in testing. Blood samples also contained most of the expanded thyroid clonotypes (frequency above 0.001), which suggests that blood repertoires may reflect thyroid immune responses.

Ophthalmopathy patients had moderately to severely active disease, Clinical Activity Score of at least 3, NOSPECS grade of at least 4, and duration under 3 months. Exclusion was applied to patients with uncontrolled infections, other autoimmune diseases, pregnancy or lactation. Diagnoses were based on clinical symptoms, serum thyroxine and TRAb, thyroid ultrasound and orbital computed tomography. Ficoll-Paque density gradient centrifugation was used to isolate PBMCs from approximately 10 ml of fresh peripheral blood. Trizol reagent was used to extract total RNA, and RNA quality was then checked on an Agilent 2100 Bioanalyzer. TCR beta CDR3 regions were amplified from RNA transcripts. The TCR CDR3 was subjected to a first round of RT-PCR using the HTBI primer set and the Qiagen OneStep RT-PCR kit. Libraries were constructed in a second round of multiplex PCR, after which size selection and purification were performed. Sequencing of the libraries was done on an Illumina HiSeq2000 using paired-end 100 bp reads. The published analysis was carried out like this. Raw data were processed with SOAPnuke, discarding reads with adapters, uncalled bases, mean Phred below 15, or no exact constant-primer or identifier match. High-quality paired reads were merged with COPE v1.2.5, and unique nucleotide sequences were defined as clonotypes. MiTCR v1.1 was used to align the clonotypes against IMGT TRBV, TRBD and TRBJ reference segments. Analysis was restricted to V-J combinations with a frequency above 0.0001, which covered over 98% of repertoires. A TCS score was defined as the ratio between F50 (clonal expansion) and ExV (chaos), using BLOSUM62-based TCRdist between CDR3 peptides within each V-J. Welch's t-statistics and random forest reduced roughly 530 V-J features to roughly 13, which were used in a naive Bayes classifier (R e1071). The public reads were reprocessed in TCRdb via fastp at Q25 and MiXCR, keeping in-frame beta chains. Every CDR3 protein is listed once, alongside the most common genes and DNA of its rows. TCRdb's processing, not the study's, gives the V and J calls here. Present in this sample are 500,000 to 750,000 distinct CDR3 sequences, about 14% of which were seen just once. Jointly, the top ten make up roughly 7% of the sample.

The sample taken for sequencing was blood. The TCR sequence derives from a woman between 18 and 29 years old with Graves' ophthalmopathy.

The CDR3 in this case is CASSDTPGLAGEGGRETQYF. In nucleotide form, the sequence is TGCGCCAGCAGTGACACGCCGGGACTAGCGGGAGAAGGTGGGAGAGAGACCCAGTACTTC. The chain is encoded by TRBV10-1 joined to TRBJ2-5, and 14 junction bases match TRBD2. According to the germline V gene (reference sequence), CDR1 reads WNHNN and CDR2 reads SYGVQD. Including cysteine and phenylalanine, the CDR3 has 20 amino acids. Left in the record is the CDR3 DNA by itself, 60 bases read in frame from the first base. The V end gives up 3 bases and the J end 4 bases, leaving 16 bases in the junction not matched to a gene.